This T cell receptor beta chain was found in a study of regulatory T cells in long-lasting Graves disease. The table lists this clonotype with a few counts. What it binds is not known. Whole-study findings and limits: Exclusively peripheral blood, rather than thyroid tissue, was studied.

Time point in this sample: newly diagnosed GD, antithyroid drugs for less than 3 months. The authors made the TCR library using RNA they extracted from PBMCs. Diagnoses of Graves' disease were made by American Thyroid Association guidelines. With V trimmed by 0 bases and J by 6 bases, 8 bases remained unmatched. The CDR3 is 16 amino acids. Germline V gives CDR1 SGHVS, CDR2 FQNEAQ. Through Arm-PCR of CDR3 regions and iRepertoire HTBI primers, TCR beta libraries were built. TCRdb reprocessed the multiplex PCR reads via MiXCR and lists one record per CDR3 protein. Of more than 450,000 distinct CDR3 sequences in the sample, about 11% were seen once. The sample also formed part of further work on T cells in Graves' hyperthyroidism and ophthalmopathy. That study adds: Stable hyperthyroidism and ophthalmopathy were separated using 13 V-J signatures.

The source material was peripheral blood mononuclear cells (PBMCs), sampled at new diagnosis, from a patient treated with antithyroid drugs. The chain links TRBV7-8 to TRBJ2-1, with 7 bases aligning to TRBD2. The TCR sequence derives from a woman in her thirties with Graves disease. CDR3 in amino acids: CASSLAGGTQINEQFF. CDR3 bases: TGTGCCAGCAGCTTAGCGGGGGGGACTCAGATCAATGAGCAGTTCTTC.